Given below is one T cell receptor beta chain in context. It lacks a known antigen. Base-call qualities are not available, and no considerably larger clone is one nucleotide away. Trimming costs V 0 bases and J 0 bases, and their ends lie 8 bases apart. CDR1 and CDR2 were assigned from the germline V gene as MNHEY and SVGAGI. Taken from cysteine to phenylalanine, the CDR3 has 15 residues. Left in the record is the CDR3 DNA by itself, 45 bases read in frame from the first base. TCRbeta CDR3 regions were amplified from genomic DNA using the immunoSEQ Assay, a bias-controlled multiplex PCR. In the paper's pipeline: Nucleated cell counts per sample were estimated from amplification of reference gene primers within the assay. To quantify the absolute abundance of each unique TCRbeta CDR3 rearrangement, sequence reads were collapsed and filtered. Productive Simpson clonality was computed per sample as the square root of Simpson's diversity index over productive rearrangements. Sourced from immuneACCESS, this table was stored by TCRdb with only in-frame sequences that have V and J called. A share of the clones is absent; for the studies checked, an unresolved V gene accounts for under half, and the remainder has no known explanation. From that table come the V and J calls and clone size; the DNA was used to work out D and trimming. The sample records approximately 300,000 clones, roughly nine tenths of which are singletons. Under 7.5% of the sample is taken by the ten largest.

This entry comes from a study of blood T cell repertoires in COVID-19 (dated by TCRdb to 2020 to 2022). Notes on the research overall: Samples from collaborators originated in the United States, Italy and Spain and spanned both the acute and convalescent phases of COVID-19. The material from the prospective study consisted of cDNA or gDNA derived from T cells, B-cell-depleted T cells, or PBMCs. Deeply sampled blood TCRbeta repertoires from subjects exposed to, actively infected with, or recovered from COVID-19 were included in the dataset. The repertoires were released in a freely available public database intended as a resource for research on the immune response to SARS-CoV-2. Samples were obtained from the ongoing ImmuneRACE study (first 160 participants) and from some 1,200 subjects provided by 6 global collaborators. Nearly every sample came with metadata listing a de-identified subject ID, COVID-19 status, age in years and sex. Where available, HLA class I and class II types were taken from metadata supplied by the sample provider and were not determined by assay-based typing.

Samples from volunteer blood donors who had recovered from COVID-19 were contributed by a second Seattle source. Whole blood was collected in K2EDTA tubes by collaborating institutions according to the institutions' own protocols. For TCRbeta analysis, collaborator samples were shipped as frozen whole blood, as isolated PBMCs, or as DNA extracted from either sample type. Beyond this particular receptor, the publication reports: The quantity of clinical and demographic metadata differed by source and by participant and was supplied without curation.

The rearrangement combines TRBV6-5 with TRBJ1-1, with the D gene not confidently named. The sequence was collected from a man aged 18 to 35 who had recovered from COVID-19. What was sequenced was peripheral blood. For the CDR3, the sequence is CASSYSIAVNTEAFF. Read as DNA, the sequence is TGTGCCAGCAGTTACTCGATTGCGGTGAACACTGAAGCTTTCTTT.